This T cell receptor (beta chain) emerged from a study of T-cell memory formation after mild COVID-19. TCRdb re-derived calls from the 5' RACE reads in MiXCR, one entry per CDR3 protein. The table has around 450,000 distinct CDR3 sequences, roughly 20% seen once. This clonotype has only a few counts. Its target is not known. Study results and caveats: Some responding clones appeared in pre-infection memory, suggesting cross-reactive memory joined. Clones that shrank (day 15 to 85) were balanced CD4/CD8, whereas later expanders leaned CD4+.

CDR3 size: 15 residues. Germline-derived CDR1 and CDR2 are DFQATT and SNEGSKA (reference sequence). Between the trimmed V and J ends, which lost 3 bases and 1 base, there was a span of 14 bases. This chain connects TRBV20-1 to TRBJ2-3, with D perhaps matching TRBD1 or TRBD2 (5 bases each). This sequence was found in an adult woman who had mild COVID-19 (a few samples of this study predate the infection). Cell type and time point are not known. Sequenced input: PBMCs or a T cell subset sorted from them (not recorded which). In DNA, the CDR3 is TGCAGTGCTAGGGGGCGGCTAGCAGGCACAGATACGCAGTATTTT. Translating it yields CSARGRLAGTDTQYF.